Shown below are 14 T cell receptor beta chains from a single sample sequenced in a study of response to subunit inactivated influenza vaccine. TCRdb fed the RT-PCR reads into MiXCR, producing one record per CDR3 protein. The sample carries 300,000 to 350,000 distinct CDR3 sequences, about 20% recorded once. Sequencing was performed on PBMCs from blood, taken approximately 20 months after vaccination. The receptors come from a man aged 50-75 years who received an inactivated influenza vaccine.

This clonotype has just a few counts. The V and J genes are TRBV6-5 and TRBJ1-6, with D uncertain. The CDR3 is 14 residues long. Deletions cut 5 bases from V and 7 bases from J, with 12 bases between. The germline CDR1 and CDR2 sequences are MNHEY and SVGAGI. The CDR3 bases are TGTGCCAGCAGTCACAGAGGCCCAAATTCACCCCTCCACTTT. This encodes CASSHRGPNSPLHF.

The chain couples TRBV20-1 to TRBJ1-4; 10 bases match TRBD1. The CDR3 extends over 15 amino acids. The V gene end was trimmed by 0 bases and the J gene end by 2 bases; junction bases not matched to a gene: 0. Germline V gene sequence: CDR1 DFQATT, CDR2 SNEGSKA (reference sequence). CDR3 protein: CSARETGGTNEKLFF. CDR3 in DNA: TGCAGTGCTAGAGAGACAGGGGGCACTAATGAAAAACTGTTTTTT.

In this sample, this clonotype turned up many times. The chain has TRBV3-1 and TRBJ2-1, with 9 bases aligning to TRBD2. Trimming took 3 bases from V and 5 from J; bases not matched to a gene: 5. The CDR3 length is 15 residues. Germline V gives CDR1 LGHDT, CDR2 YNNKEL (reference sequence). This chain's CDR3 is CASSHTTSGNNEQFF. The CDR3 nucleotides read TGTGCCAGCAGCCATACGACTAGCGGAAACAATGAGCAGTTCTTC.

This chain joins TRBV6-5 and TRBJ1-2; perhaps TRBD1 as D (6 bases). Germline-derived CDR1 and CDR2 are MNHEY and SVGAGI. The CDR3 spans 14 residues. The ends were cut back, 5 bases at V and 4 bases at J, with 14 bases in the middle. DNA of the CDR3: TGTGCCAGCAGTATTCGACAGGTTTCCTATGGCTACACCTTC. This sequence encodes CASSIRQVSYGYTF.

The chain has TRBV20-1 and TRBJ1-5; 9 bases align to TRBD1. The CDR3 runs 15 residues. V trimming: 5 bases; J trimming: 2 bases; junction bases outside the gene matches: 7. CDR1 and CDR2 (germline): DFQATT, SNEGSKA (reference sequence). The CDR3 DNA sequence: TGCAGTGCTCCGCCTTGGACAGGGGGCAATCAGCCCCAGCATTTT. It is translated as CSAPPWTGGNQPQHF.

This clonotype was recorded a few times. CDR3 in amino acids: CASSQLQGKDQPQHF. CDR3 nucleotide sequence: TGTGCCAGTAGCCAACTGCAGGGAAAGGATCAGCCCCAGCATTTT. This chain uses TRBV19 with TRBJ1-5; perhaps TRBD1 as D (5 bases). Germline V gene sequence: CDR1 LNHDA, CDR2 SQIVND (reference sequence). V lost 6 bases and J 5 bases, leaving 17 bases between the germline ends. CDR3 size: 15 residues.

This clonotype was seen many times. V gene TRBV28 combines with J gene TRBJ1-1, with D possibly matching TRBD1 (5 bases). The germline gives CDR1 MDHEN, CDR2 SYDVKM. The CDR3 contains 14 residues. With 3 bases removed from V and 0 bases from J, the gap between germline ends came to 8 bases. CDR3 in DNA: TGTGCCAGCAGTTTGACAGCTATGAACACTGAAGCTTTCTTT. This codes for CASSLTAMNTEAFF.

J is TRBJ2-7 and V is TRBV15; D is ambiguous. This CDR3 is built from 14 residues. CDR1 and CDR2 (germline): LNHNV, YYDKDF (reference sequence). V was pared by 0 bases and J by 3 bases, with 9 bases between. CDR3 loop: CATSRDRASYEQYF. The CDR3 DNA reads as TGTGCCACCAGCAGAGATAGGGCTAGCTACGAGCAGTACTTC.

The chain's CDR3 is CSVRQGGNQPQHF. The CDR3 DNA reads TGCAGCGTACGACAGGGAGGAAATCAGCCCCAGCATTTT. The chain employs TRBV29-1 and TRBJ1-5, with 7 bases aligning to TRBD1. Germline assignment: CDR1 SQVTM and CDR2 ANQGSEA. V lost 6 bases to trimming and J lost 4 bases; unmatched junction nucleotides: 6. This CDR3 has 13 residues.

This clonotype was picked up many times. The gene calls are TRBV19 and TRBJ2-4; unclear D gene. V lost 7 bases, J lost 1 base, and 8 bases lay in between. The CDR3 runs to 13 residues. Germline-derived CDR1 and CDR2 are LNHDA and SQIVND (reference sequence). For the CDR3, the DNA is TGTGCCAGTATTTCCAGGGCCAAAAACATTCAGTACTTC. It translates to CASISRAKNIQYF.

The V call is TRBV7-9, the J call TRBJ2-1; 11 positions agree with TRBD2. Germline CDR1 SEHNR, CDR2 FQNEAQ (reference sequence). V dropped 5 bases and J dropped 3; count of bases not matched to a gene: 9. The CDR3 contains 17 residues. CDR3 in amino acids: CASSLRRTSGFYNEQFF. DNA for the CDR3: TGTGCCAGCAGCCTCAGAAGGACTAGCGGGTTCTACAATGAGCAGTTCTTC. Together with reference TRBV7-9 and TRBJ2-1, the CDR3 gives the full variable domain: DTGVSQNPRHKITKRGQNVTFRCDPISEHNRLYWYRQTLGQGPEFLTYFQNEAQLEKSRLLSDRFSAERPKGSFSTLEIQRTEQGDSAMYLCASSLRRTSGFYNEQFFGPGTRLTVL.

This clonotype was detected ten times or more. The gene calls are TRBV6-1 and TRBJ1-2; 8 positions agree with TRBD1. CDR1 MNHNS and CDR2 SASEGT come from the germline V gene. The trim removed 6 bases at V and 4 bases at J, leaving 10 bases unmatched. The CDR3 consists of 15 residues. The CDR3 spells CASRKAATGGYGYTF. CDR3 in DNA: TGTGCCAGCAGGAAAGCCGCTACAGGGGGCTATGGCTACACCTTC.

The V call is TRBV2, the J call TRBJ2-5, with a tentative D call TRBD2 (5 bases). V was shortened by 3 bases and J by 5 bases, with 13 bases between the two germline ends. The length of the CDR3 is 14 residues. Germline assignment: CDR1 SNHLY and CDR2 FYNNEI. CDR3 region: CASSDLRRRETQYF. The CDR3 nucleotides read TGTGCCAGCAGTGATTTGAGGAGGCGGGAGACCCAGTACTTC.

CDR3 nucleotides: TGTGCCAGCAGTTTCAGGTCTGTTAATGAAGCTTTCTTT. Amino acids: CASSFRSVNEAFF. The chain carries TRBV27 and TRBJ1-1; unclear D gene. Trimming cost V 3 bases and J 7 bases, with 12 bases left between them. Germline V gene data show CDR1 as MNHEY and CDR2 as SMNVEV (reference sequence). The CDR3 spans 13 residues.